This entry is about one TCR beta chain. This entry comes from a study of blood T cell repertoires in COVID-19. Only in-frame clones appear in the TCRdb table, and some are missing; sequencing was by immunoSEQ multiplex PCR. The repertoire holds 350,000 to 550,000 clones, with around nine tenths as singletons. The germline V gene encodes CDR1 MNHEY and CDR2 SVGEGT. The CDR3 has 12 residues. The V and J ends lost 4 bases and 4 bases respectively, with 8 bases between them. Sample: PBMCs or T cells enriched from blood (not recorded which). The TCR sequence derives from a woman aged 18 to 35 with acute COVID-19. V usage is TRBV6-2 or TRBV6-3 and J usage is TRBJ2-7; the D is unclear. CDR3 in DNA: TGTGCCAGCAGTTTCCTCGGGTACGAGCAGTACTTC. It translates to CASSFLGYEQYF.